The clone carrying this T cell receptor beta chain appeared many times. Its antigen is currently unknown. Other nucleotide sequences in the sample specify the same CDR3. The assay was run at deep level. Several immunoSEQ 96-well plates shared each subset's DNA, each plate a replicate. TCRdb's table, derived via immunoSEQ multiplex PCR, lists solely in-frame clones and lacks some. This table has about 680,000 clones, less than 80% appearing once. These data belong to a study of shared clonotypes between healthy human individuals. Study-wide results and limits: On the whole, naive subsets had larger estimated richness than memory subsets had. Clonotype sharing across a few donors was observed for roughly 5% of naive CD4 clonotypes.

The ends lost 2 bases at V and 0 bases at J; junction bases unmatched: 4. Germline V CDR1 and CDR2: MNHNS, SASEGT. The CDR3 spans 15 residues. The chain links TRBV6-1 to TRBJ2-7; the match to TRBD2 covers 7 bases. Sequencing was carried out using memory CD4+ T cells sorted from blood. The subset was: CD45RA-negative fraction. This receptor was identified in a woman under 40 in good health. In DNA, the CDR3 is TGTGCCAGCAGTGAACCTAGCGGTAGCTCCTACGAGCAGTACTTC. Translation gives CASSEPSGSSYEQYF.